The TCR beta chain under discussion was sequenced for a study of T cell repertoires in cytomegalovirus infection. Study at large: Researchers turned to recently identified HLA-C-restricted CMV epitopes as well as well-studied HLA-B-restricted ones. TCR beta signatures that were public indicated CMV infection and matching HLA type.

Study outcomes and limitations: CMV carriers having the relevant HLA were flagged by cumulative public TCR beta family frequency. Ex vivo responses were dominated by HLA-C-restricted CMV-specific TCR beta clonotypes.

TCRdb called the reads again in MiXCR, with one record for every CDR3 protein. The table has 230,000 or so distinct CDR3 sequences, approximately 40% seen once. With respect to this clonotype: Its target is unknown.

The sequencing used CD8+ T cells from cultured PBMCs, collected from culture after CMV antigen stimulation. The clonotype originates from a human donor in good health (CMV status not recorded). Some clones in this sample may be carry-over from other donors' samples.

DNA for the CDR3: TGTGCCAGCAGCCAAGACAGGCGAAAGCCCCAGCATTTT. It yields the protein CASSQDRRKPQHF. V is TRBV7-6 and J is TRBJ1-5; TRBD1 is a possible D gene (6 bases). The CDR3 spans 13 residues. Trimming removed 5 bases from V and 8 bases from J, with 13 bases in between. Germline V gene lookup returns CDR1 SGHVS and CDR2 FNYEAQ.